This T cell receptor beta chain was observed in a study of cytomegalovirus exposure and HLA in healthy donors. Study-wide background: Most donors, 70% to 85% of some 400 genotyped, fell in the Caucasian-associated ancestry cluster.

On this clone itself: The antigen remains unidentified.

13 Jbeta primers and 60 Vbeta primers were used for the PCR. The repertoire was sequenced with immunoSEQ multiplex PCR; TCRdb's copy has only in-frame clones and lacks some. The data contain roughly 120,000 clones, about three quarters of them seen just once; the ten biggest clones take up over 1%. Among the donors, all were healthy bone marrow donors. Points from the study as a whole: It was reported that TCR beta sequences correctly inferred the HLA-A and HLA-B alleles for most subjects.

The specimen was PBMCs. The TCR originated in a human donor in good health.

Written as DNA, the CDR3 is TGTGCCAGTAGTATGGGACATAGAGTTGAAGCTTTCTTT. Translated, it gives CASSMGHRVEAFF. The chain combines TRBV19 with TRBJ1-1; weak D call: TRBD1 (6 bases). V was trimmed by 3 bases and J by 7 bases, leaving 12 bases between them. The CDR3 is 13 amino acids. Germline V gene sequence: CDR1 LNHDA, CDR2 SQIVND (reference sequence).